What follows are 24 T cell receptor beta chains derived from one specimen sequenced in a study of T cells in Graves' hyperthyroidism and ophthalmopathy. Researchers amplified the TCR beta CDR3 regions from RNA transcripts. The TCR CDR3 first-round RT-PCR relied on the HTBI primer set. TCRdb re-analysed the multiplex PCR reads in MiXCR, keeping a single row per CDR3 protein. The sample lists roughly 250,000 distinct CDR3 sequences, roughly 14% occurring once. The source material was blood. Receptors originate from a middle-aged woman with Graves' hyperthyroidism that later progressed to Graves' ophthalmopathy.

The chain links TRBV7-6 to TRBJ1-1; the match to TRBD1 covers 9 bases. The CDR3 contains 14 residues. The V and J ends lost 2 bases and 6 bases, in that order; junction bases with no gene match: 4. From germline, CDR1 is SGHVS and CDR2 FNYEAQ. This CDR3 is CASSLTGGESEAFF. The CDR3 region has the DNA TGTGCCAGCAGCTTAACAGGGGGCGAGTCTGAAGCTTTCTTT.

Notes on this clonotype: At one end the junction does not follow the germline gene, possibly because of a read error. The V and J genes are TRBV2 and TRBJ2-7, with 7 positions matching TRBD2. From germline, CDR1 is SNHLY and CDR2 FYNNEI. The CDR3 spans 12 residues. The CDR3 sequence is CASRRESYERYF. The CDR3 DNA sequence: TGTGCCAGCAGGCGGGAGTCCTACGAGCGGTACTTC.

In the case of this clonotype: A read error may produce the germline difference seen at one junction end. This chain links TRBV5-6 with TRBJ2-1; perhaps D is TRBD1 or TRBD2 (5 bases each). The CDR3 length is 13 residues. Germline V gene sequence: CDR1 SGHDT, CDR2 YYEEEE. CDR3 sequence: CASSPGTTNKQFF. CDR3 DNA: TGTGCCAGCAGTCCCGGGACCACCAATAAGCAGTTCTTC.

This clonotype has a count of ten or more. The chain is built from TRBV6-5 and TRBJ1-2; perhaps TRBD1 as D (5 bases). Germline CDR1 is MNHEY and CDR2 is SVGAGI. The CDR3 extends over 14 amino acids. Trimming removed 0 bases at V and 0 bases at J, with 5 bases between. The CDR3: CASSYSTANYGYTF. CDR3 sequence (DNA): TGTGCCAGCAGTTACTCGACAGCTAACTATGGCTACACCTTC.

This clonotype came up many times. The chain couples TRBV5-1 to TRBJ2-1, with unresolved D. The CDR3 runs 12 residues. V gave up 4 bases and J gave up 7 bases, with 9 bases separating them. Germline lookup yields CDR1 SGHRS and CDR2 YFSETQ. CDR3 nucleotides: TGCGCCAGCAGCCCAACAAGAAATGAGCAGTTCTTC. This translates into CASSPTRNEQFF.

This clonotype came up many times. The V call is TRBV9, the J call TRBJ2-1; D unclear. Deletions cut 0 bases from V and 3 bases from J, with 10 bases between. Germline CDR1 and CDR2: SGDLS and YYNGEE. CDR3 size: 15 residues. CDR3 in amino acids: CASSVGPGIYNEQFF. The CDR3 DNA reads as TGTGCCAGCAGCGTAGGGCCTGGGATCTACAATGAGCAGTTCTTC.

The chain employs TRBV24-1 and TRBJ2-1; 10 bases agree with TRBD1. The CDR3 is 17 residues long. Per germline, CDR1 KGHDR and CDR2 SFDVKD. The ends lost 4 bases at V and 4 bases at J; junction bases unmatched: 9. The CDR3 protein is CATSDIVGQGKYNEQFF. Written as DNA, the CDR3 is TGTGCCACCAGTGACATTGTGGGACAGGGGAAGTACAATGAGCAGTTCTTC.

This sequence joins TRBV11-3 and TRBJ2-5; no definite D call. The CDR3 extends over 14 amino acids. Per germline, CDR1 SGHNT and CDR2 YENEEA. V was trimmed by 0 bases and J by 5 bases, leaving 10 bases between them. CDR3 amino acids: CASSLDPRKETQYF. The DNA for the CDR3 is TGTGCCAGCAGCTTAGACCCGCGGAAGGAGACCCAGTACTTC.

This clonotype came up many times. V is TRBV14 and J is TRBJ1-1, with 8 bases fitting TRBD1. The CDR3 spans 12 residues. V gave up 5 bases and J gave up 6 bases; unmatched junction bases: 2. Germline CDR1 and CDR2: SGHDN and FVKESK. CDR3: CASSGQGSEAFF. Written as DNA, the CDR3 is TGTGCCAGCAGCGGACAGGGCTCTGAAGCTTTCTTT.

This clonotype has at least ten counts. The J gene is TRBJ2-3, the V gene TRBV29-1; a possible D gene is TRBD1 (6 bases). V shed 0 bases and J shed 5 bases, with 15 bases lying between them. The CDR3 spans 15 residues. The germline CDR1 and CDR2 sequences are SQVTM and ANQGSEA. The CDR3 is CSVEDWTARGDTQYF. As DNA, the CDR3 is TGCAGCGTTGAAGATTGGACAGCCCGCGGAGATACGCAGTATTTT.

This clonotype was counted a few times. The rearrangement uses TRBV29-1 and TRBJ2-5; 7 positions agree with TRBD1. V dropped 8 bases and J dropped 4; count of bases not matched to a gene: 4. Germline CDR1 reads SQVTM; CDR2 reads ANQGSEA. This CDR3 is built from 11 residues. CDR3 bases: TGCAGCACAGGGGCCGGAGAGACCCAGTACTTC. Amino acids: CSTGAGETQYF.

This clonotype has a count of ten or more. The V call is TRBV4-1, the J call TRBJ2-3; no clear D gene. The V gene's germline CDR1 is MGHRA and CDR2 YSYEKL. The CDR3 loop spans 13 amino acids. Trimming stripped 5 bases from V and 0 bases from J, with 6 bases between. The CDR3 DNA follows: TGCGCCAGCAGCTCGCACAGCACAGATACGCAGTATTTT. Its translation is CASSSHSTDTQYF.

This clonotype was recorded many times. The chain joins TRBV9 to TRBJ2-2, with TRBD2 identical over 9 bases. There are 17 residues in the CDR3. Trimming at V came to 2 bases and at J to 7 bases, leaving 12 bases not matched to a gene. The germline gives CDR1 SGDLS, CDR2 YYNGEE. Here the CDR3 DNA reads TGTGCCAGCAGCGTTCTGGCGGGAGGGCCCCCGTTCGGGGAGCTGTTTTTT. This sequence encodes CASSVLAGGPPFGELFF.

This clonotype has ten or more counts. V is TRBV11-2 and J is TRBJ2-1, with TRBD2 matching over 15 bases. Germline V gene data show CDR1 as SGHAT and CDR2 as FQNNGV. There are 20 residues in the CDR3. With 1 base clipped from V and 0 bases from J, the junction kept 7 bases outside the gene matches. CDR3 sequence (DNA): TGTGCCAGCAGCTTAGCGGGACTAGCGGGAGGATGGAGCTCCTACAATGAGCAGTTCTTC. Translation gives CASSLAGLAGGWSSYNEQFF.

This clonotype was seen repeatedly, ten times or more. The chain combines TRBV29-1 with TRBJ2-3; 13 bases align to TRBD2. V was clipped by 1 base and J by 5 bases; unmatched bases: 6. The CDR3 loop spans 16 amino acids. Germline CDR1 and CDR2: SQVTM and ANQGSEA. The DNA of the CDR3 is TGCAGCGTTGAAGTCGGACTAGCGGGAGTAGGAGATACGCAGTATTTT. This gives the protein CSVEVGLAGVGDTQYF.

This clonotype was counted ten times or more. This CDR3 is CASSPTWASGSYEQYF. For the CDR3, the DNA is TGTGCCAGCAGCCCCACTTGGGCTAGCGGGAGCTACGAGCAGTACTTC. The V call is TRBV11-2, the J call TRBJ2-7, with 10 bases that match TRBD2. Germline lookup yields CDR1 SGHAT and CDR2 FQNNGV. V was pared by 5 bases and J by 3 bases, with 10 bases of the junction left unmatched. This CDR3 has 16 amino acids.

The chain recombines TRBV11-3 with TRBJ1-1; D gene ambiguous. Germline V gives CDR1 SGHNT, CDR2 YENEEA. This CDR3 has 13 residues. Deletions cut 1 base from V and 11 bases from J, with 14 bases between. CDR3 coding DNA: TGTGCCAGCAGCTTAGGGACGAACACCGATGCTTTCTTT. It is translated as CASSLGTNTDAFF.

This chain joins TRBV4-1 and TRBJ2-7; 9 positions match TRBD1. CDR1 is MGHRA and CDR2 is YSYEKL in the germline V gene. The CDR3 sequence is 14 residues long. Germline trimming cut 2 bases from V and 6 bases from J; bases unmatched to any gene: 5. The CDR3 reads CASSQPGQGLEQYF. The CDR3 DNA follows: TGCGCCAGCAGCCAACCCGGACAGGGGCTCGAGCAGTACTTC.

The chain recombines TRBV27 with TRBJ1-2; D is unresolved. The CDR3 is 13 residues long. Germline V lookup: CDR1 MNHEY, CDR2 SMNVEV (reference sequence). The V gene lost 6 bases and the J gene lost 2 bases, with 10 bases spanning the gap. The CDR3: CASSTDWNYGYTF. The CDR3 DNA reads TGTGCCAGCAGCACGGACTGGAACTATGGCTACACCTTC.

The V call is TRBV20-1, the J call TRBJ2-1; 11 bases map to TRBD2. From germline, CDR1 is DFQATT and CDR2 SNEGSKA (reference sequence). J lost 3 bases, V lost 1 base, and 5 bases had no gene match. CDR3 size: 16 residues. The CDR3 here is CSARGFLAGGYNEQFF. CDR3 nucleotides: TGCAGTGCTAGAGGTTTTCTAGCGGGAGGCTACAATGAGCAGTTCTTC.

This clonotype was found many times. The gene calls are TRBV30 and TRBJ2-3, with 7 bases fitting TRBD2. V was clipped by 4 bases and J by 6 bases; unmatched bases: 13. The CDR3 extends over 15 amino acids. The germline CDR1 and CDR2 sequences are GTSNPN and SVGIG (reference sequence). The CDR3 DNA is TGTGCCTGGACGACCGGCGGCGGGAGTTCGGATACGCAGTATTTT. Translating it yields CAWTTGGGSSDTQYF.

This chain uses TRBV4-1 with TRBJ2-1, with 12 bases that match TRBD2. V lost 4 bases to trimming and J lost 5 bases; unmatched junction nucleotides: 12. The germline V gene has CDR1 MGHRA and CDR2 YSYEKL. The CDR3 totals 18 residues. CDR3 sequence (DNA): TGCGCCAGCAGCCTACCCCGGCTAGCGGGAGGGCCTGACAATGAGCAGTTCTTC. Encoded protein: CASSLPRLAGGPDNEQFF.

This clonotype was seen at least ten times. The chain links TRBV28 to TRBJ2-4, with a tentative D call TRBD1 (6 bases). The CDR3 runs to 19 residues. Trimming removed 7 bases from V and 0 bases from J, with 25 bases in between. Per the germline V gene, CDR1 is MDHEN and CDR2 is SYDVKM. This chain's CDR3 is CASIRGKQGEFLAKNIQYF. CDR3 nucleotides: TGTGCCAGCATAAGGGGGAAACAAGGAGAATTCCTAGCCAAAAACATTCAGTACTTC. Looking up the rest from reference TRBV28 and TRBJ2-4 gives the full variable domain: DVKVTQSSRYLVKRTGEKVFLECVQDMDHENMFWYRQDPGLGLRLIYFSYDVKMKEKGDIPEGYSVSREKKERFSLILESASTNQTSMYLCASIRGKQGEFLAKNIQYFGAGTRLSVL.

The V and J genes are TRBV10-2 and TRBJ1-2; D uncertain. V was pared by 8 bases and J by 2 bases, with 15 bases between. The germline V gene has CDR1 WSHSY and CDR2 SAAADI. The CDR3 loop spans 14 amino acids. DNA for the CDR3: TGCGCCAGCTCCCCCTACCAATTCAACTATGGCTACACCTTC. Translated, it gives CASSPYQFNYGYTF.